The T cell receptor (beta chain) described here comes from a study of T cell changes during pregnancy in multiple sclerosis. Trimming left V 1 base short and J 2 bases short, with 15 bases between. CDR3 length: 16 amino acids. From germline, CDR1 is SGHDT and CDR2 YYEEEE. Only in-frame clones appear in the TCRdb table, and some are missing; sequencing was by immunoSEQ multiplex PCR. The sample lists some 100,000 clones, 94% seen once, with around 0.96% in the top ten. This chain connects TRBV5-6 to TRBJ1-2, with a weak D call TRBD1 (6 bases). Sequencing used peripheral blood, obtained before pregnancy. This clonotype was sampled from a female donor with multiple sclerosis, enrolled in a pregnancy study. The DNA of the CDR3 is TGTGCCAGCAGCTTGAGGGGGGGATGGAAGAACTATGGCTACACCTTC. Amino acid sequence: CASSLRGGWKNYGYTF. The complete variable domain, with remaining parts taken from reference TRBV5-6 and TRBJ1-2, reads DAGVTQSPTHLIKTRGQQVTLRCSPKSGHDTVSWYQQALGQGPQFIFQYYEEEERQRGNFPDRFSGHQFPNYSSELNVNALLLGDSALYLCASSLRGGWKNYGYTFGSGTRLTVV.